Each of the 11 T cell receptor beta chains below was sequenced from the same sample in a study of blood T cell repertoires in COVID-19. Only in-frame clones appear in the TCRdb table, and some are missing; sequencing was by immunoSEQ multiplex PCR. The sample comprises over 200,000 clones, under 90% of which are singletons, and about 14% rests with the top ten. The sample taken for sequencing was PBMCs or T cells enriched from blood (not recorded which). All receptors come from a man between 18 and 35 years old who had recovered from COVID-19.

The V gene is TRBV19, the J gene TRBJ2-1, with TRBD2 matching 13 bases. CDR3 length equals 15 residues. Germline trimming cut 4 bases from V and 6 bases from J; bases unmatched to any gene: 3. In germline, CDR1 is LNHDA, CDR2 SQIVND (reference sequence). The CDR3 protein is CASSRTSGGLNEQFF. CDR3 bases: TGTGCCAGTAGTAGGACTAGCGGGGGACTCAATGAGCAGTTCTTC.

This clone was observed a few times. V is TRBV9 and J is TRBJ2-2, with a tentative D call TRBD1 (6 bases). CDR3 length equals 14 residues. CDR1 and CDR2 (germline): SGDLS, YYNGEE. The V and J ends lost 1 base and 4 bases respectively, with 8 bases between them. Here the CDR3 reads CASSVQGFTGELFF. CDR3 sequence (DNA): TGTGCCAGCAGCGTACAGGGGTTCACCGGGGAGCTGTTTTTT.

The chain recombines TRBV10-3 with TRBJ1-3; perhaps TRBD1 as D (5 bases). This CDR3 contains 12 residues. Trimming pared 7 bases from V and 4 bases from J, leaving 8 bases between. Germline assignment: CDR1 ENHRY and CDR2 SYGVKD. The CDR3 DNA reads as TGTGCCATCAAGGGGTCGGGAAACACCATATATTTT. Protein product: CAIKGSGNTIYF.

The chain couples TRBV2 to TRBJ1-1; D might be TRBD1 (5 bases). The CDR3 length is 14 residues. The germline V gene encodes CDR1 SNHLY and CDR2 FYNNEI. V gave up 1 base and J gave up 5 bases, with 11 bases separating them. The CDR3 DNA is TGTGCCAGCAGTGAAGAGGGCGGGGGAACTGAAGCTTTCTTT. This gives the protein CASSEEGGGTEAFF.

The chain joins TRBV25-1 to TRBJ2-7; D uncertain. The CDR3 extends over 13 amino acids. Trimming left V 3 bases short and J 0 bases short, with 6 bases between. In germline, CDR1 is MGHDK, CDR2 SYGVNS. The CDR3 loop reads CASSDLSSYEQYF. The CDR3 bases are TGTGCCAGCAGTGACCTTAGCTCCTACGAGCAGTACTTC.

Notes on this clone: Distinct nucleotide sequences in the sample also encode this CDR3. The chain combines TRBV28 with TRBJ1-5; TRBD1 matches at 10 bases. The CDR3 consists of 15 residues. The V and J ends lost 4 bases and 7 bases, in that order; junction bases with no gene match: 7. Germline loops: CDR1 MDHEN, CDR2 SYDVKM. CDR3 nucleotide sequence: TGTGCCAGCAGTTCCCCGGGACAGGGGTTCCAGCCCCAGCATTTT. This gives the protein CASSSPGQGFQPQHF.

The V call is TRBV5-5, the J call TRBJ2-7, with 8 nucleotides matching TRBD2. This CDR3 is built from 17 residues. Germline CDR1 is SGHKS and CDR2 is YYEKEE (reference sequence). With V trimmed by 2 bases and J by 0 bases, 10 bases remained unmatched. The CDR3: CASSFGLAGRSSYEQYF. As DNA, the CDR3 is TGTGCCAGCAGCTTTGGGCTAGCGGGCCGCAGCTCCTACGAGCAGTACTTC.

This clone was observed a single time. The rearrangement joins TRBV24-1 to TRBJ2-5, with D possibly matching TRBD1 (7 bases). Trimming stripped 4 bases from V and 5 bases from J, with 19 bases between. From germline, CDR1 is KGHDR and CDR2 SFDVKD. The length of the CDR3 is 16 residues. CDR3 bases: TGTGCCACCAGTGACCCCTCGGGCAGGGGGGTGGAGACCCAGTACTTC. It specifies CATSDPSGRGVETQYF.

The rearrangement links TRBV7-2 to TRBJ2-7, with D tentatively TRBD1 (6 bases). Germline V gives CDR1 SGHTA, CDR2 FQGNSA. The CDR3 has 13 amino acids. Trimming took off 5 bases at V and 3 bases at J, with 11 bases between the two ends. The CDR3 reads CASSTGRGYEQYF. The CDR3 coding sequence is TGTGCCAGCAGCACAGGCAGGGGCTACGAGCAGTACTTC.

The sample holds one count of this clone. The rearrangement uses TRBV28 and TRBJ2-1; TRBD2 matches at 8 bases. J gave up 9 bases and V 3 bases, and 10 bases lay outside the gene matches. The CDR3 is 15 residues long. From germline, CDR1 is MDHEN and CDR2 SYDVKM. CDR3 nucleotides: TGTGCCAGCAGTTTCGGGGGGGAGTGGGCAACTGAGCAGTTCTTC. Protein product: CASSFGGEWATEQFF.

The rearrangement uses TRBV29-1 and TRBJ2-1; 13 nucleotides agree with TRBD2. Germline trimming cut 7 bases from V and 9 bases from J; bases unmatched to any gene: 3. CDR1 is SQVTM and CDR2 is ANQGSEA in the germline V gene. The CDR3 covers 12 residues. The chain's CDR3 is CSDRLAGGEQFF. In nucleotides, the CDR3 is TGCAGCGACCGACTAGCGGGGGGTGAGCAGTTCTTC.